These 16 T cell receptor beta chains came from one sample sequenced in a study of cytomegalovirus exposure and HLA in healthy donors. PCR primers comprised 60 Vbeta and 13 Jbeta primers. Data came from immunoSEQ multiplex PCR; TCRdb stores just in-frame clones and leaves some out. The sample shows 90,000 or so clones, 80% of them seen only once. Sequenced material: PBMCs. Source of these receptors: a man in his fifties in good health and CMV-seropositive.

Worth noting for this clone: Other nucleotide sequences in the sample specify the same CDR3. This chain links TRBV7-2 with TRBJ2-5; 7 bases fit TRBD1. This CDR3 has 14 amino acids. The germline gives CDR1 SGHTA, CDR2 FQGNSA. J gave up 1 base and V 5 bases, and 4 bases lay outside the gene matches. CDR3 protein: CASSPRTGQETQYF. The CDR3 DNA reads as TGTGCCAGCAGCCCCCGGACAGGCCAAGAGACCCAGTACTTC.

The chain employs TRBV7-9 and TRBJ1-2; D gene unclear. The CDR3 consists of 12 residues. V lost 4 bases and J 5 bases, leaving 8 bases between the germline ends. The germline CDR1 and CDR2 sequences are SEHNR and FQNEAQ (reference sequence). The CDR3 reads CASSSDSYGYTF. For the CDR3, the DNA is TGTGCCAGCAGCTCGGACTCTTATGGCTACACCTTC.

V gene TRBV15 combines with J gene TRBJ2-7; D ambiguous. Per germline, CDR1 LNHNV and CDR2 YYDKDF (reference sequence). Trimming cost V 0 bases and J 0 bases, with 9 bases left between them. The CDR3 has 15 amino acids. The CDR3 loop is CATSRELVDSYEQYF. The CDR3 DNA reads as TGTGCCACCAGCAGAGAGCTAGTAGACTCCTACGAGCAGTACTTC.

The V gene is TRBV29-1, the J gene TRBJ2-1; no definite D call. Germline lookup yields CDR1 SQVTM and CDR2 ANQGSEA. V lost 6 bases and J 2 bases, leaving 14 bases between the germline ends. This CDR3 comprises 14 residues. CDR3 residues: CSVAARQAYNEQFF. CDR3 DNA: TGCAGCGTCGCTGCGCGTCAAGCCTACAATGAGCAGTTCTTC.

A note on this clone: The sample has other DNA sequences that encode this CDR3 too. The rearrangement links TRBV5-6 to TRBJ2-5; D uncertain. Deletions cut 0 bases from V and 7 bases from J, with 7 bases between. The germline CDR1 and CDR2 sequences are SGHDT and YYEEEE. The CDR3 is 12 residues long. The CDR3 region is CASSLGRVTQYF. CDR3 nucleotides: TGTGCCAGCAGCTTGGGTCGAGTGACCCAGTACTTC.

The V gene is TRBV9, the J gene TRBJ2-3; 9 bases align to TRBD1. J lost 0 bases, V lost 4 bases, and 6 bases had no gene match. The CDR3 extends over 16 amino acids. The germline CDR1 and CDR2 sequences are SGDLS and YYNGEE. The CDR3 DNA follows: TGTGCCAGCAGCATTACAGGGGGCGAAAGCACAGATACGCAGTATTTT. It yields the protein CASSITGGESTDTQYF.

The rearrangement uses TRBV5-1 and TRBJ2-7; 9 positions match TRBD2. CDR3 length equals 14 residues. Germline CDR1 reads SGHRS; CDR2 reads YFSETQ. J lost 0 bases, V lost 2 bases, and 0 bases had no gene match. The CDR3: CASSFSGGSYEQYF. The CDR3 nucleotides read TGCGCCAGCAGCTTTAGCGGGGGCTCCTACGAGCAGTACTTC.

The V gene is TRBV19, the J gene TRBJ2-1, with a tentative D call TRBD2 (7 bases). This CDR3 spans 17 amino acids. Trimming stripped 6 bases from V and 4 bases from J, with 22 bases between. The germline V gene encodes CDR1 LNHDA and CDR2 SQIVND (reference sequence). The CDR3 DNA is TGTGCCAGTAGGGACGTAGGGGGGGCGGGACCTTACAATGAGCAGTTCTTC. As protein: CASRDVGGAGPYNEQFF.

The CDR3 reads CATSGTGAAKNIQYF. CDR3 nucleotides: TGTGCCACCAGCGGTACAGGGGCAGCCAAAAACATTCAGTACTTC. The V gene is TRBV15, the J gene TRBJ2-4; 7 bases fit TRBD1. V gave up 5 bases and J gave up 0 bases; unmatched junction bases: 4. CDR3 length: 15 amino acids. CDR1 is LNHNV, CDR2 YYDKDF, per germline (reference sequence). The full variable domain, completed using reference TRBV15 and TRBJ2-4, is DAMVIQNPRYQVTQFGKPVTLSCSQTLNHNVMYWYQQKSSQAPKLLFHYYDKDFNNEADTPDNFQSRRPNTSFCFLDIRSPGLGDTAMYLCATSGTGAAKNIQYFGAGTRLSVL.

Of note for this clone: The junction does not match germline at one end; this may be a read error. CDR3 in amino acids: CASSVYSAQNSQYF. Written as DNA, the CDR3 is TGTGCCAGCAGTGTGTACTCAGCCCAAAACAGTCAGTACTTC. V usage is TRBV2 and J usage is TRBJ2-4; D call uncertain. Germline loops: CDR1 SNHLY, CDR2 FYNNEI. This CDR3 has 14 residues.

The genes are TRBV18 and TRBJ2-7; possibly TRBD2 for D (6 bases). Germline V lookup: CDR1 KGHSH, CDR2 LQKENI. The V and J ends lost 4 bases and 0 bases respectively, with 10 bases between them. CDR3 length equals 14 residues. The CDR3 protein is CASSRETSSYEQYF. DNA of the CDR3: TGTGCCAGCTCACGCGAGACTAGCTCCTACGAGCAGTACTTC.

The rearrangement links TRBV15 to TRBJ2-5; D gene ambiguous. Deletions cut 0 bases from V and 5 bases from J, with 10 bases between. Looked up from germline, CDR1 is LNHNV and CDR2 is YYDKDF (reference sequence). The CDR3 totals 14 residues. CDR3 coding DNA: TGTGCCACCAGCAGAGATTTGGCGGCGGAGACCCAGTACTTC. This codes for CATSRDLAAETQYF.

This clone was counted only a few times. The J gene is TRBJ2-5, the V gene TRBV11-2; 10 positions agree with TRBD2. V gave up 4 bases and J gave up 11 bases; unmatched junction bases: 4. From germline, CDR1 is SGHAT and CDR2 FQNNGV. This CDR3 is 12 amino acids long. CDR3 sequence: CASSSQREGQYF. In DNA, the CDR3 is TGTGCCAGCAGCTCCCAGCGGGAGGGACAGTACTTC.

The rearrangement uses TRBV19 and TRBJ1-2, with D hard to call. From germline, CDR1 is LNHDA and CDR2 SQIVND (reference sequence). Trimming pared 6 bases from V and 6 bases from J, leaving 14 bases between. This CDR3 has 13 amino acids. The CDR3 protein is CASRLPQQDGYTF. The CDR3 coding sequence is TGTGCCAGTAGGCTACCACAGCAGGATGGCTACACCTTC. Based on the CDR3 plus reference TRBV19 and TRBJ1-2, the full variable domain is DGGITQSPKYLFRKEGQNVTLSCEQNLNHDAMYWYRQDPGQGLRLIYYSQIVNDFQKGDIAEGYSVSREKKESFPLTVTSAQKNPTAFYLCASRLPQQDGYTFGSGTRLTVV.

This sequence joins TRBV2 and TRBJ2-3; no clear D. The CDR3 has 16 residues. Germline V lookup: CDR1 SNHLY, CDR2 FYNNEI. V was trimmed by 3 bases and J by 1 base, leaving 14 bases between them. The CDR3 nucleotides read TGTGCCAGCAGTGAGTTAGTCCCTGAGGGCACAGATACGCAGTATTTT. Residues: CASSELVPEGTDTQYF.

J is TRBJ2-3 and V is TRBV4-2; possibly TRBD2 for D (6 bases). Germline V lookup: CDR1 LGHNA, CDR2 YNFKEQ. This CDR3 spans 15 amino acids. The V end was cut by 2 bases, the J end by 0 bases, with 9 bases between. CDR3 DNA: TGTGCCAGCAGCCAACTCCTAGCGAGCACAGATACGCAGTATTTT. Its protein product is CASSQLLASTDTQYF.